This TCR beta chain was found in a study of spatial heterogeneity in lung cancer. In its sample, this clonotype was seen many times. MiXCR was run by TCRdb on the 5' RACE reads, yielding one entry per CDR3 protein. The sample contains approximately 22,000 distinct CDR3 sequences, about 5% of which appear only once. V was pared by 5 bases and J by 8 bases, with 21 bases between. The CDR3 consists of 16 residues. CDR1 is SGHTA, CDR2 FQGNSA, per germline. Stated time point: sample taken at primary tumor resection. Sequencing covered unsorted whole RNA taken from tumor, nontumor lung or frozen PBMC. J is TRBJ1-4 and V is TRBV7-2, with D possibly being TRBD1 (6 bases). The receptor's source is a male donor with early-stage non-small cell lung cancer. Material: PBMCs, obtained at surgery. The CDR3 here is CASSPGDTDFVEKLFF. Here the CDR3 DNA reads TGTGCCAGCAGCCCTGGGGACACCGATTTCGTCGAAAAACTGTTTTTT. The whole variable domain, remainder taken from reference TRBV7-2 and TRBJ1-4, is GAGVSQSPSNKVTEKGKDVELRCDPISGHTALYWYRQSLGQGLEFLIYFQGNSAPDKSGLPSDRFSAERTGGSVSTLTIQRTQQEDSAVYLCASSPGDTDFVEKLFFGSGTQLSVL.